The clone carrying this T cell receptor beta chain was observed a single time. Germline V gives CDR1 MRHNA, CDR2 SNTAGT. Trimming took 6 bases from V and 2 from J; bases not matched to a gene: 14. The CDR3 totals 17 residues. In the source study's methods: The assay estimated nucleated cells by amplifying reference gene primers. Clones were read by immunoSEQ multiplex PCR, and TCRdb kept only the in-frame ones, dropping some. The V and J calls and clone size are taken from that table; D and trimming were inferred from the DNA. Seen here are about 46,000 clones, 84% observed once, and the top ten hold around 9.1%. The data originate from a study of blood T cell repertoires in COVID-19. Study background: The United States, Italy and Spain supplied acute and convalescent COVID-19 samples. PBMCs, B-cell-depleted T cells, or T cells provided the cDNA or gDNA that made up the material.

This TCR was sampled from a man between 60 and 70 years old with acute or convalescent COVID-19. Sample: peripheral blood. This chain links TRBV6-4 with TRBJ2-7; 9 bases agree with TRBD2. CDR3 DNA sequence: TGTGCCAGCAGCCCCCTGCGGGGGGGCCGATCTCCCTACGAGCAGTACTTC. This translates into CASSPLRGGRSPYEQYF.